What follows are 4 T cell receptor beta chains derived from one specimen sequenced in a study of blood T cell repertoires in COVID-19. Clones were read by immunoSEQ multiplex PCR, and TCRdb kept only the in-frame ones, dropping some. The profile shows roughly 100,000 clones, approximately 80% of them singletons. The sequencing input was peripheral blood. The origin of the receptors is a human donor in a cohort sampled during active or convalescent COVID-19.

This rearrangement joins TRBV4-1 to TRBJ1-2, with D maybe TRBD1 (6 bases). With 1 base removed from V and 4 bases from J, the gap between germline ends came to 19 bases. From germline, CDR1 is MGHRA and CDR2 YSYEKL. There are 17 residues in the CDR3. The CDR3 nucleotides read TGCGCCAGCAGCCAAGCCGGAGGTTTGGACAGTCCCTATGGCTACACCTTC. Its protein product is CASSQAGGLDSPYGYTF.

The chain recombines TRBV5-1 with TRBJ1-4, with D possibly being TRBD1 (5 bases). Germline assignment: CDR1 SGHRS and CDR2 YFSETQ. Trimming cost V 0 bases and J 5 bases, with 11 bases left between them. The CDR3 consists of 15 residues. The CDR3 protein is CASSLVPGRNEKLFF. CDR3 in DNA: TGCGCCAGCAGCTTGGTACCAGGGAGGAATGAAAAACTGTTTTTT. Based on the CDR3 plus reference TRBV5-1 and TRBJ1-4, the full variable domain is KAGVTQTPRYLIKTRGQQVTLSCSPISGHRSVSWYQQTPGQGLQFLFEYFSETQRNKGNFPGRFSGRQFSNSRSEMNVSTLELGDSALYLCASSLVPGRNEKLFFGSGTQLSVL.

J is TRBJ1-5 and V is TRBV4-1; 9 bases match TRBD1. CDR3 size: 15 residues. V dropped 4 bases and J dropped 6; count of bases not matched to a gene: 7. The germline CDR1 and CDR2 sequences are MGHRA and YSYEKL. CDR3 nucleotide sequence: TGCGCCAGCAGCCTCCGGGACAGGGTCGGTCAGCCCCAGCATTTT. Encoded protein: CASSLRDRVGQPQHF.

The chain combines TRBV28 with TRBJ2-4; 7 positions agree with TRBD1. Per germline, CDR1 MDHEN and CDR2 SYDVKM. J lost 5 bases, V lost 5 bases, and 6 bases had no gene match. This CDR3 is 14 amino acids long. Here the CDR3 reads CASSPTDRENIQYF. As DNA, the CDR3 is TGTGCCAGCAGTCCTACCGACAGGGAAAACATTCAGTACTTC.